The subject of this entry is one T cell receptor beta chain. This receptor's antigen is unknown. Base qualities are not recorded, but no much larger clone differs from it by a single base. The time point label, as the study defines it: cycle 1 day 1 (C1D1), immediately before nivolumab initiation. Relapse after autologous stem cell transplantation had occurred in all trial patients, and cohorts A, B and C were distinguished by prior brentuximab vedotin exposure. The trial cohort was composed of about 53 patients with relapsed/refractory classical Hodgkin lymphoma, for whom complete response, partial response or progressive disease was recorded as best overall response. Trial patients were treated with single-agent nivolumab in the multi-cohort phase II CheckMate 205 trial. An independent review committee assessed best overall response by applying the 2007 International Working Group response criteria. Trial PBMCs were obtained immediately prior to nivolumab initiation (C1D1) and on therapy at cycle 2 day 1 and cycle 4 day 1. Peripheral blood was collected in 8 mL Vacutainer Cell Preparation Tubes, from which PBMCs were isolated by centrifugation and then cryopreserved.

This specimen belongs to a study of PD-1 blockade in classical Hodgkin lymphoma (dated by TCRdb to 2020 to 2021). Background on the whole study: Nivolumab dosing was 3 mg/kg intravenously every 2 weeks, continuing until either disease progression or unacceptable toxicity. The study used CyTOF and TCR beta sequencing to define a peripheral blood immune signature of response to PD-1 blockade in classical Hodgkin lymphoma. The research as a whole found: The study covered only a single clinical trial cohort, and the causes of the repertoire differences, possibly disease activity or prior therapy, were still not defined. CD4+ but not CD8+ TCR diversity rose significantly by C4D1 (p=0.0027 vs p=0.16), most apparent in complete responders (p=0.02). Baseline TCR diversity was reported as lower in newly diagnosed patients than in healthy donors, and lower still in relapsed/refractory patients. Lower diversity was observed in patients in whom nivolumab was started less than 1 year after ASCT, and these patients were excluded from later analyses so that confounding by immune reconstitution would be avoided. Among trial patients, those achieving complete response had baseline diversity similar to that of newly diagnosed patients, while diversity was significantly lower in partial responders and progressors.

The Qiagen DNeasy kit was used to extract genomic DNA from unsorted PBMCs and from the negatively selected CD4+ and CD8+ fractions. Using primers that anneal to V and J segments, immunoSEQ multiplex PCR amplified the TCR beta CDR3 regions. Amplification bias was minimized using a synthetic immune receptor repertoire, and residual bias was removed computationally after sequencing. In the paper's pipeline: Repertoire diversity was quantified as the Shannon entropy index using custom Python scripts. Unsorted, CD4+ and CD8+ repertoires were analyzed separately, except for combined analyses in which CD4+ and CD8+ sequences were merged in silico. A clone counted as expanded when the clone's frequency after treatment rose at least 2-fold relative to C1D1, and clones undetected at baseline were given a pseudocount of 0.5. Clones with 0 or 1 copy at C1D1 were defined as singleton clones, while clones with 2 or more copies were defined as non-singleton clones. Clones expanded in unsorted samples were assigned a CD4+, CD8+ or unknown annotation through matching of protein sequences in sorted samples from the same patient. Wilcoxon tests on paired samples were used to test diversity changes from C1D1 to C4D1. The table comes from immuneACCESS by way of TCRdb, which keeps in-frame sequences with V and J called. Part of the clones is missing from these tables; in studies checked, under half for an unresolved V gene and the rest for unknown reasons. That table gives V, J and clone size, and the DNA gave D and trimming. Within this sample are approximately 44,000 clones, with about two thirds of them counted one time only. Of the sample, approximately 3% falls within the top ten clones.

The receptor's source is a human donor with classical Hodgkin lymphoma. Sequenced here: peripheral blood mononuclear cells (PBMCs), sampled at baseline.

CDR3 sequence: CASSPRQRDREQYF. The DNA sequence reads TGTGCCAGCAGCCCCCGCCAGCGGGACAGAGAGCAGTACTTC. The receptor chain draws on TRBV9 and TRBJ2-7, with the D assignment possibly TRBD1 or TRBD2, given 7 matching bases for each. As encoded in the germline V gene, CDR1 is SGDLS while CDR2 is YYNGEE. Including cysteine and phenylalanine, the CDR3 has 14 amino acids. Only the CDR3 region is kept as DNA, spanning 42 bases read in frame from base 1. Deletion took 4 bases off V and 7 bases off J, with a span of 18 bases between the germline ends.